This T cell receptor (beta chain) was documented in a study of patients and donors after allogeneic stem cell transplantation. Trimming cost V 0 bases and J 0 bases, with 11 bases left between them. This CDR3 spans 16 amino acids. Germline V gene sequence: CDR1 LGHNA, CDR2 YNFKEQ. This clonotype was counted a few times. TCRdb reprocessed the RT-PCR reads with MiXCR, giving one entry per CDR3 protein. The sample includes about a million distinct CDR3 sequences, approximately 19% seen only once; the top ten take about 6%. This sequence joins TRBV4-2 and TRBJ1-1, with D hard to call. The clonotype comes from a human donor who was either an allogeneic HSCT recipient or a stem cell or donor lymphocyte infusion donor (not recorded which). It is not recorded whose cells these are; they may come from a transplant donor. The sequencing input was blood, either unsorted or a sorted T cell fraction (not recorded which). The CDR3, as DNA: TGTGCCAGCAGCCAAGATCGGTGGCGGTTGAACACTGAAGCTTTCTTT. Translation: CASSQDRWRLNTEAFF.